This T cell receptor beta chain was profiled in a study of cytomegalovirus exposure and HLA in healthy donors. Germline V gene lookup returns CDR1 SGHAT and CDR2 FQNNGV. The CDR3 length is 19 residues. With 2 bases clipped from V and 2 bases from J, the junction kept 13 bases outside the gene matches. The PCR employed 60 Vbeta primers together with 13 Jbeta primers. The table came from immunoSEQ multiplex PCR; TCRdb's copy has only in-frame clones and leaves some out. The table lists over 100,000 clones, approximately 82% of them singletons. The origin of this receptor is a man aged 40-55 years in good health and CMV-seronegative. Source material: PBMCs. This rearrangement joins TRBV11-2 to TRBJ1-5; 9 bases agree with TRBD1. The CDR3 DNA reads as TGTGCCAGCAGCTTACCCCGGGGACAGGGTAGGAGAGGCAATCAGCCCCAGCATTTT. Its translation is CASSLPRGQGRRGNQPQHF.